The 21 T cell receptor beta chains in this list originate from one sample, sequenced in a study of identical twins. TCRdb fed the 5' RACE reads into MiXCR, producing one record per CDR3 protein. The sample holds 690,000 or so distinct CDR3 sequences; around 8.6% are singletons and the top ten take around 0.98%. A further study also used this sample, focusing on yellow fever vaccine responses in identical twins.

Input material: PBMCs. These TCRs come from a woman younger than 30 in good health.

CDR3 amino acids: CASSQDIGVVTDTQYF. The CDR3 DNA follows: TGCGCCAGCAGCCAAGACATCGGGGTTGTCACAGATACGCAGTATTTT. V gene TRBV4-3 combines with J gene TRBJ2-3, with D perhaps TRBD2 (5 bases). V was trimmed by 0 bases and J by 2 bases, leaving 12 bases between them. The CDR3 consists of 16 residues. Germline CDR1 is LGHNA and CDR2 is YSLEER.

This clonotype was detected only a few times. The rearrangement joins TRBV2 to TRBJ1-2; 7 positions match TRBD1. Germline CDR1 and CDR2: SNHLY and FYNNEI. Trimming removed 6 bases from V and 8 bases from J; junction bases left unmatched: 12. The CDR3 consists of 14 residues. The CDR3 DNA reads TGTGCCAGCAGAGGGGACAGCGTTCTCTGGGGCTACACCTTC. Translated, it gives CASRGDSVLWGYTF.

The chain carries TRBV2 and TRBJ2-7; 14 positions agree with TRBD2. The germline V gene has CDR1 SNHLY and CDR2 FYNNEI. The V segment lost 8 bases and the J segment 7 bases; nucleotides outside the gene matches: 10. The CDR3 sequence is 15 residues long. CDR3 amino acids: CASVGTSGSLGEQYF. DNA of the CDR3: TGTGCCAGCGTAGGGACTAGCGGGAGTCTAGGTGAGCAGTACTTC.

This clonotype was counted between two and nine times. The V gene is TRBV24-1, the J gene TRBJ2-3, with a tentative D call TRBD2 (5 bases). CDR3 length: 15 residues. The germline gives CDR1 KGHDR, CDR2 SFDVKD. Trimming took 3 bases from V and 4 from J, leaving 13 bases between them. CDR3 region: CATSDVRGGPDTQYF. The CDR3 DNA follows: TGTGCCACCAGTGATGTCAGAGGAGGCCCAGATACGCAGTATTTT.

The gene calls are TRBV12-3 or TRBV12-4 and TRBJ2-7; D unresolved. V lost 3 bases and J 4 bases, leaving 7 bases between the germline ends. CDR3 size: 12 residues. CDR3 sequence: CASSFIGYEQYF. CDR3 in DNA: TGTGCCAGCAGTTTTATTGGATACGAGCAGTACTTC.

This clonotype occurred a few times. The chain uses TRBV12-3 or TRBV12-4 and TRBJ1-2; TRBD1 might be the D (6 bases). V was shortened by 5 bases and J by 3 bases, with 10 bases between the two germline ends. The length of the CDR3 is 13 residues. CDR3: CASSPQGHYGYTF. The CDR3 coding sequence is TGTGCCAGCAGTCCACAGGGTCACTATGGCTACACCTTC.

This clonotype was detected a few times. For the CDR3, the DNA is TGTGCCAGCAGCCCTATTCCCGGGACAGGGACGTTGGGAGAGACCCAGTACTTC. This codes for CASSPIPGTGTLGETQYF. The chain uses TRBV9 and TRBJ2-5, with TRBD1 identical over 9 bases. Germline V gene lookup returns CDR1 SGDLS and CDR2 YYNGEE. V was clipped by 4 bases and J by 4 bases; unmatched bases: 17. The CDR3 extends over 18 amino acids.

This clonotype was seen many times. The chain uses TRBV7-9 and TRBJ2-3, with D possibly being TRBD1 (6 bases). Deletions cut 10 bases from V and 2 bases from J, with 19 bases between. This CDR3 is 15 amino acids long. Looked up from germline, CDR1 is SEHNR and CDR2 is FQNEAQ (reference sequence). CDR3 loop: CATKLTGPNTDTQYF. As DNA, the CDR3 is TGTGCCACCAAGCTGACAGGCCCGAACACAGATACGCAGTATTTT.

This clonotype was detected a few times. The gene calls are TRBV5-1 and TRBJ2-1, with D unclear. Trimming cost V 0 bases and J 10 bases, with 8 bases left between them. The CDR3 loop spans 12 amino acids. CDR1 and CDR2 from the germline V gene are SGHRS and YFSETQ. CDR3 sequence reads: CASSLGLDEQFF. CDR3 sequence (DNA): TGCGCCAGCAGCTTGGGGTTAGACGAGCAGTTCTTC.

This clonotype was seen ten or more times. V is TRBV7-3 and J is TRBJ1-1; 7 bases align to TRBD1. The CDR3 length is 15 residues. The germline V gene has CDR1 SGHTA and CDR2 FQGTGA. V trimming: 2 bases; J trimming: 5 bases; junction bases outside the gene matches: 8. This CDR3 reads CASSLQGGKATEAFF. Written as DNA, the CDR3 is TGTGCCAGCAGCTTACAGGGGGGGAAAGCGACTGAAGCTTTCTTT.

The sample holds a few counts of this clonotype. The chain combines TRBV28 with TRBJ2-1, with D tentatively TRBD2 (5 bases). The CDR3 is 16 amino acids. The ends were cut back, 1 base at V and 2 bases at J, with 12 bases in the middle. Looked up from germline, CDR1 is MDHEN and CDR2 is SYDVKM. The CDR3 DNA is TGTGCCAGCAGTTTATTAGACTACGCCCCCTACAATGAGCAGTTCTTC. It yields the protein CASSLLDYAPYNEQFF.

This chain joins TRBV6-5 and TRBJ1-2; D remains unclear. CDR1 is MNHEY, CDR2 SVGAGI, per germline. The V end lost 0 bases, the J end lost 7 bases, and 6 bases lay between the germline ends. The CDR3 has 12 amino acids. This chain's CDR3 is CASSYSRTGYTF. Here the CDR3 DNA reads TGTGCCAGCAGTTACTCACGGACTGGCTACACCTTC.

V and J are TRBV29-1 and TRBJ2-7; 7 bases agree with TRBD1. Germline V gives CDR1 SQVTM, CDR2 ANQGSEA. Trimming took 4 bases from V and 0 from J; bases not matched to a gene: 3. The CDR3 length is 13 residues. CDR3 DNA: TGCAGCGTTGGGGACAGCTTCTCCTACGAGCAGTACTTC. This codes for CSVGDSFSYEQYF.

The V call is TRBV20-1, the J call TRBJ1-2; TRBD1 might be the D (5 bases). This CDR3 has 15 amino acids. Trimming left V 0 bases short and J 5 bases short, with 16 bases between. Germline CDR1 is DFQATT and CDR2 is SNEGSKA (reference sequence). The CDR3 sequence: CSARDLRGVPYGYTF. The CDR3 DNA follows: TGCAGTGCTAGAGATCTAAGGGGCGTACCTTATGGCTACACCTTC.

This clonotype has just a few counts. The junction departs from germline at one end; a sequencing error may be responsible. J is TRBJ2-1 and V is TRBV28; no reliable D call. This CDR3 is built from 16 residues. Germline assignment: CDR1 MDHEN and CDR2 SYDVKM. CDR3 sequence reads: CASSPVAGPPYNGQFF. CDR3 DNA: TGTGCCAGCAGTCCCGTCGCCGGCCCCCCCTACAATGGGCAGTTCTTC.

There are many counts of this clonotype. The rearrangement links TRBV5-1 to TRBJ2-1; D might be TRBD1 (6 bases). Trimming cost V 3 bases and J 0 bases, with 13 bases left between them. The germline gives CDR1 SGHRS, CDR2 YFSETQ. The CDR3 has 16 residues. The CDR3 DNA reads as TGCGCCAGCAGCTCAGGACAGTATAACTCCTACAATGAGCAGTTCTTC. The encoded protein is CASSSGQYNSYNEQFF. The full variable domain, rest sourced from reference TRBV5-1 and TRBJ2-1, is KAGVTQTPRYLIKTRGQQVTLSCSPISGHRSVSWYQQTPGQGLQFLFEYFSETQRNKGNFPGRFSGRQFSNSRSEMNVSTLELGDSALYLCASSSGQYNSYNEQFFGPGTRLTVL.

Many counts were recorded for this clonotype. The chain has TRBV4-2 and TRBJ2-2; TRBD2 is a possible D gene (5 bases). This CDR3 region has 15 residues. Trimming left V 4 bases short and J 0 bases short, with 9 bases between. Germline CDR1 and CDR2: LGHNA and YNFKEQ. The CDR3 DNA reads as TGTGCCAGCAGCCCAGCGGATTCGAACACCGGGGAGCTGTTTTTT. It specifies CASSPADSNTGELFF.

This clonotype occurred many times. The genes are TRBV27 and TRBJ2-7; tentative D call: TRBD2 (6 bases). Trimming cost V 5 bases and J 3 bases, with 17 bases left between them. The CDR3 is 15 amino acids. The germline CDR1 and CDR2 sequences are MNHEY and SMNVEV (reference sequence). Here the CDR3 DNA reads TGTGCCAGCAGTGGACTGGGGGGACTTCACTACGAGCAGTACTTC. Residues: CASSGLGGLHYEQYF.

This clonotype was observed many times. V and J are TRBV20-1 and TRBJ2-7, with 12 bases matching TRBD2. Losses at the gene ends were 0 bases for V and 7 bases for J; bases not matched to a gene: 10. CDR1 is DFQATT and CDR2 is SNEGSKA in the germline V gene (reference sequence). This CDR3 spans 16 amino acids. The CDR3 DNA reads TGCAGTGCTAGAGATCCGACTAGCGGGAGTTCGTCGGAGCAGTACTTC. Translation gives CSARDPTSGSSSEQYF.

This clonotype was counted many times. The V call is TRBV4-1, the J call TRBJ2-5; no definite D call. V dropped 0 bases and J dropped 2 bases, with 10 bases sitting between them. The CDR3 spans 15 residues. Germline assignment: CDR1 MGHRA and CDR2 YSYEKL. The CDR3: CASSQEENRQETQYF. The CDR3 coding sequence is TGCGCCAGCAGCCAAGAGGAGAACAGACAAGAGACCCAGTACTTC.

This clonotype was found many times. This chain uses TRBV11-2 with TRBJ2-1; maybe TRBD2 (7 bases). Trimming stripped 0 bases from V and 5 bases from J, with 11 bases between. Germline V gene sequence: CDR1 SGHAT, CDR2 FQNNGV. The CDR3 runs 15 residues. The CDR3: CASSLDLGGHNEQFF. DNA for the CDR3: TGTGCCAGCAGCTTAGATTTGGGGGGGCACAATGAGCAGTTCTTC.